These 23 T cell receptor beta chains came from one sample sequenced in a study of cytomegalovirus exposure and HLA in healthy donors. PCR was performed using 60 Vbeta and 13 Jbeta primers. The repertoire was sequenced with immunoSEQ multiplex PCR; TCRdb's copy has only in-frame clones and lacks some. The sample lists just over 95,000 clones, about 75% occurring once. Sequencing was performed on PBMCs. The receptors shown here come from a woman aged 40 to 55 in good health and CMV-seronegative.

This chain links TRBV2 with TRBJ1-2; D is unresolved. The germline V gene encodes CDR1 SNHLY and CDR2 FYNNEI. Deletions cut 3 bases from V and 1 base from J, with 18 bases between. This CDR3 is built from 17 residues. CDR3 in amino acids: CASSEGTTLVLNYGYTF. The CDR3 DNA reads TGTGCCAGCAGTGAGGGAACTACACTAGTCCTTAACTATGGCTACACCTTC.

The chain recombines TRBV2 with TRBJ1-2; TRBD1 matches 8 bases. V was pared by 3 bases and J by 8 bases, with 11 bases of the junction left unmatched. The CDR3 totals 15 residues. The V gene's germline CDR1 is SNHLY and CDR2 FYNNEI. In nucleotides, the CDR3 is TGTGCCAGCAGTGACCTTAGGGCAGGGGGCGCGGGCTACACCTTC. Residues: CASSDLRAGGAGYTF.

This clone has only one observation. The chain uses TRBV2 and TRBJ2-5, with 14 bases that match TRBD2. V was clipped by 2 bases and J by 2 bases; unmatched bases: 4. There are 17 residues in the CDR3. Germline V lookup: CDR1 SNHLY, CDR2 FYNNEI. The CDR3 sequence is CASSERLAGGRQETQYF. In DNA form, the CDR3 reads TGTGCCAGCAGTGAAAGACTAGCGGGGGGGCGGCAAGAGACCCAGTACTTC.

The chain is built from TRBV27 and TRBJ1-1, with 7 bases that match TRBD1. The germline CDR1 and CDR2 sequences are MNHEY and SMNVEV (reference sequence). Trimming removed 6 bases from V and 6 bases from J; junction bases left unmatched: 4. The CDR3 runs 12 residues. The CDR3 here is CASRTGSSEAFF. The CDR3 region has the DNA TGTGCCAGCAGGACAGGGTCCTCTGAAGCTTTCTTT.

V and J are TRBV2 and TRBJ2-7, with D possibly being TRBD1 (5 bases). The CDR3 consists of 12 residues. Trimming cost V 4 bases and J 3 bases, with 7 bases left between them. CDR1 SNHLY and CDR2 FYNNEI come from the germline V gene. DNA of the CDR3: TGTGCCAGCAGTGCGACAGTCTACGAGCAGTACTTC. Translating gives CASSATVYEQYF.

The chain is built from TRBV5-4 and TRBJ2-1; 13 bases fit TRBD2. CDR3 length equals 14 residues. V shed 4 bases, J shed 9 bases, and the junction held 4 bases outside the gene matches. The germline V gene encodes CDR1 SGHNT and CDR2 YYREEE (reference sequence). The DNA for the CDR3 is TGTGCCAGCAGCGGGGGACTAGCGGGGCTTGAGCAGTTCTTC. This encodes CASSGGLAGLEQFF.

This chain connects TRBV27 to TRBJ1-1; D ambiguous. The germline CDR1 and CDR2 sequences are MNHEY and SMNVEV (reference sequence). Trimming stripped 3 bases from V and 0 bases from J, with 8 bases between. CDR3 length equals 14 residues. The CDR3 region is CASSLGRLNTEAFF. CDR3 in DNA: TGTGCCAGCAGTTTGGGCCGATTGAACACTGAAGCTTTCTTT.

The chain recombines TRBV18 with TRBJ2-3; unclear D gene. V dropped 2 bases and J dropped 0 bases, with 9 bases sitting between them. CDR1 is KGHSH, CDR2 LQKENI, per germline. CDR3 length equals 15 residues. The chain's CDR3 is CASSPFDTSTDTQYF. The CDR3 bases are TGTGCCAGCTCACCATTCGACACCAGCACAGATACGCAGTATTTT.

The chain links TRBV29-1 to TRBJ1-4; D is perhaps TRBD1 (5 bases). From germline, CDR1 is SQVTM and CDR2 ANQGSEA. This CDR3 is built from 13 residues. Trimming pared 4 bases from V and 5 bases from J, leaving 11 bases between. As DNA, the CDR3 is TGCAGCGTTGTTTTGACAGAAAATGAAAAACTGTTTTTT. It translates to CSVVLTENEKLFF.

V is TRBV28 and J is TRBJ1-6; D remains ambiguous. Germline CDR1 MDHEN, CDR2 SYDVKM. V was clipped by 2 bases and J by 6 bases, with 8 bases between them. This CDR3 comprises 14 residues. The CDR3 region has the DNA TGTGCCAGCAGTTTAGAGGTCGGTAATTCACCCCTCCACTTT. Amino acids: CASSLEVGNSPLHF.

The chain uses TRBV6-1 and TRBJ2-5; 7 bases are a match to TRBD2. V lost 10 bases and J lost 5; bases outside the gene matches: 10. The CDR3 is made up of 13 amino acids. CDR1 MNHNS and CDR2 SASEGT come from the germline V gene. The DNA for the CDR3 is TGTGCCAACGGGAGGACCACCCGGGAGACCCAGTACTTC. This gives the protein CANGRTTRETQYF.

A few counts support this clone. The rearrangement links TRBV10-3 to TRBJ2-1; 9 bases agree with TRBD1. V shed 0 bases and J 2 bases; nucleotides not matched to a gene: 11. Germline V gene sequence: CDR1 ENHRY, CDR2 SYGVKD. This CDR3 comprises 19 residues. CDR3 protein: CAISESHSDRGLAYNEQFF. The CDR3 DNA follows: TGTGCCATCAGTGAGTCTCACTCGGACAGGGGCCTCGCCTACAATGAGCAGTTCTTC.

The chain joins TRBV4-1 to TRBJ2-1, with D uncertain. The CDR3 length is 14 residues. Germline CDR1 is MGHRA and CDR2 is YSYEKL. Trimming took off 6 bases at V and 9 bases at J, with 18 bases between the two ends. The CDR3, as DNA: TGCGCCAGCAGGGAGATGGTCCTCGGCCCTGAGCAGTTCTTC. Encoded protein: CASREMVLGPEQFF.

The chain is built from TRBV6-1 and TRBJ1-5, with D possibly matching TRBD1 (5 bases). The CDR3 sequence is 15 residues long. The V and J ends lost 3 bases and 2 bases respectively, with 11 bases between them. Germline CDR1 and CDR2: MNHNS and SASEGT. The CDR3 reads CASSDPRVGNQPQHF. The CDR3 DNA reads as TGTGCCAGCAGTGACCCCAGGGTGGGCAATCAGCCCCAGCATTTT.

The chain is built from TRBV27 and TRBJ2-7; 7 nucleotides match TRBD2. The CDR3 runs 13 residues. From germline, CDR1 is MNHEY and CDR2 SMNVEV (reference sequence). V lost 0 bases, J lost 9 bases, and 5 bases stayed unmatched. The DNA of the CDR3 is TGTGCCAGCAGTTTATCGGGAGGGATGGGGCAGTACTTC. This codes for CASSLSGGMGQYF.

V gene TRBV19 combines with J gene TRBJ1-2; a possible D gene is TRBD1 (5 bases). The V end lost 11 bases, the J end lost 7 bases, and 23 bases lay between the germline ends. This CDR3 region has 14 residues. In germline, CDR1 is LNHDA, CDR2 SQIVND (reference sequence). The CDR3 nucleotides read TGTGCCGCGGGTACAGGATCCCCAGCGGGTGGCTACACCTTC. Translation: CAAGTGSPAGGYTF.

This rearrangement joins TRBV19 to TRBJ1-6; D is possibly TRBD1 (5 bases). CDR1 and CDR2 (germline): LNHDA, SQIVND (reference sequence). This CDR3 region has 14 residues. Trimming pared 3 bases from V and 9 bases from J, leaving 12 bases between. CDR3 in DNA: TGTGCCAGTAGTATCCTGGGGCTGGCTTCACCCCTCCACTTT. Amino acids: CASSILGLASPLHF.

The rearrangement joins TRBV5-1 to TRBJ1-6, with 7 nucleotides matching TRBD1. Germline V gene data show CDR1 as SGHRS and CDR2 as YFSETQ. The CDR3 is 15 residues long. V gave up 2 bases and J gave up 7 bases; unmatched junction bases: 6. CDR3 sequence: CASSFQGGMNSPLHF. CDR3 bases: TGCGCCAGCAGCTTTCAAGGGGGCATGAATTCACCCCTCCACTTT.

The CDR3 is CASSKTGSNEKLFF. For the CDR3, the DNA is TGTGCCAGCAGCAAGACAGGGTCTAATGAAAAACTGTTTTTT. The chain joins TRBV7-9 to TRBJ1-4, with 7 bases matching TRBD1. CDR1 and CDR2 (germline): SEHNR, FQNEAQ (reference sequence). This CDR3 region has 14 residues. With V trimmed by 5 bases and J by 3 bases, 3 bases remained unmatched.

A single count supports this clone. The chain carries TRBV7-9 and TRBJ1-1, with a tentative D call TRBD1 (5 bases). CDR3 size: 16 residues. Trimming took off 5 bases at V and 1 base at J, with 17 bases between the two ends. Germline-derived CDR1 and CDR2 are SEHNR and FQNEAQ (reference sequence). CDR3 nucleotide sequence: TGTGCCAGCAGCCCTAGCTGGCGGGGGAGGAACACTGAAGCTTTCTTT. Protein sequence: CASSPSWRGRNTEAFF.

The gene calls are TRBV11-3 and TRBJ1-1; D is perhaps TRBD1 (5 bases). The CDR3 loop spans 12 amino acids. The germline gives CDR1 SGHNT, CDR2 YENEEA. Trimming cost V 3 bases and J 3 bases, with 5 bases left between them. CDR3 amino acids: CASSFRDTEAFF. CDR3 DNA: TGTGCCAGCAGCTTCAGGGACACTGAAGCTTTCTTT.

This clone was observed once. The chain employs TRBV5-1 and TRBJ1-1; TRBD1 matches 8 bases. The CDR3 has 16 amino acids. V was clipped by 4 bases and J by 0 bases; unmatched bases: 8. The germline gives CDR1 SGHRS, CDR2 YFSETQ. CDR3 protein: CASSPRTGLMNTEAFF. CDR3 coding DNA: TGCGCCAGCAGCCCCCGGACAGGGCTCATGAACACTGAAGCTTTCTTT.

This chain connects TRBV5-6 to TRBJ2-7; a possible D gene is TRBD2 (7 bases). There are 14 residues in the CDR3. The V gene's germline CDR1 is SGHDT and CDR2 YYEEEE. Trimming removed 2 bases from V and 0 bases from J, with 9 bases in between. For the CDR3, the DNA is TGTGCCAGCAGCTTAGGGGGGGGCTCCTACGAGCAGTACTTC. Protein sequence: CASSLGGGSYEQYF.